The 23 T cell receptor beta chains reported below all come from one sample, sequenced in a study of multiple sclerosis patients with progressive multifocal leukoencephalopathy. Time point noted: more than 5 months of natalizumab therapy. Profiled with immunoSEQ multiplex PCR; TCRdb holds only in-frame clones, not every one. The sample has over 25,000 clones, roughly 86% seen once. Sequencing was performed on PBMCs, taken from a patient treated with natalizumab. The receptors were sampled from a human donor with multiple sclerosis.

This clone has more than one count but fewer than ten. The V call is TRBV19, the J call TRBJ2-7; either TRBD1 or TRBD2 may supply D (5 bases each). Per the germline V gene, CDR1 is LNHDA and CDR2 is SQIVND (reference sequence). There are 13 residues in the CDR3. Trimming stripped 4 bases from V and 3 bases from J, with 10 bases between. In nucleotides, the CDR3 is TGTGCCAGTAGTACCGTTGGGGGCTACGAGCAGTACTTC. Protein: CASSTVGGYEQYF.

The gene calls are TRBV9 and TRBJ2-3; no reliable D call. The CDR3 length is 12 residues. The germline V gene has CDR1 SGDLS and CDR2 YYNGEE. V dropped 0 bases and J dropped 7 bases, with 6 bases sitting between them. For the CDR3, the DNA is TGTGCCAGCAGCGTAGATGGATATACGCAGTATTTT. Residues: CASSVDGYTQYF.

This clone showed up just once. This sequence joins TRBV5-1 and TRBJ2-7, with 7 bases that match TRBD2. V shed 1 base, J shed 4 bases, and the junction held 8 bases outside the gene matches. The V gene's germline CDR1 is SGHRS and CDR2 YFSETQ. The CDR3 is made up of 15 amino acids. CDR3 amino acids: CASSLPLADGYEQYF. CDR3 sequence (DNA): TGCGCCAGCAGCTTGCCCCTAGCGGACGGGTACGAGCAGTACTTC. Based on the CDR3 plus reference TRBV5-1 and TRBJ2-7, the full variable domain is KAGVTQTPRYLIKTRGQQVTLSCSPISGHRSVSWYQQTPGQGLQFLFEYFSETQRNKGNFPGRFSGRQFSNSRSEMNVSTLELGDSALYLCASSLPLADGYEQYFGPGTRLTVT.

J is TRBJ2-2 and V is TRBV9; 7 bases line up with TRBD2. There are 17 residues in the CDR3. V gave up 4 bases and J gave up 5 bases; unmatched junction bases: 14. Germline CDR1 SGDLS, CDR2 YYNGEE. CDR3 region: CASSPLAGAVGTGELFF. Written as DNA, the CDR3 is TGTGCCAGCAGCCCCCTGGCGGGAGCGGTGGGGACCGGGGAGCTGTTTTTT.

The chain joins TRBV10-3 to TRBJ2-2, with TRBD1 identical over 7 bases. CDR3 length: 15 residues. The trim removed 0 bases at V and 5 bases at J, leaving 3 bases unmatched. Germline lookup yields CDR1 ENHRY and CDR2 SYGVKD. Written as DNA, the CDR3 is TGTGCCATCAGTGAGTCAGGGGACAGAACCGGGGAGCTGTTTTTT. Translated, it gives CAISESGDRTGELFF.

The rearrangement links TRBV6-1 to TRBJ1-3; no clear D gene. Germline V CDR1 and CDR2: MNHNS, SASEGT. The CDR3 is 15 residues long. The V end lost 8 bases, the J end lost 0 bases, and 14 bases lay between the germline ends. CDR3 amino acids: CASHQEGFSGNTIYF. The CDR3 DNA reads as TGTGCCAGCCATCAAGAGGGTTTCTCTGGAAACACCATATATTTT.

The chain joins TRBV18 to TRBJ2-3; D remains unclear. Trimming removed 6 bases from V and 3 bases from J, with 7 bases in between. Germline V gives CDR1 KGHSH, CDR2 LQKENI. The CDR3 is 12 residues long. The CDR3 DNA reads as TGTGCCAGCTCCGACTTTACAGATACGCAGTATTTT. This gives the protein CASSDFTDTQYF.

The chain joins TRBV6-1 to TRBJ2-1; 7 nucleotides match TRBD2. V was pared by 7 bases and J by 15 bases, with 12 bases of the junction left unmatched. Germline V gene lookup returns CDR1 MNHNS and CDR2 SASEGT. The CDR3 runs to 12 residues. CDR3 DNA sequence: TGTGCCAGCACTCTACTAGCGAATGAGGGGTTCTTC. Encoded protein: CASTLLANEGFF.

The chain recombines TRBV9 with TRBJ2-1, with 8 bases identical to TRBD2. The J segment lost 2 bases and the V segment lost 3 bases, leaving 4 bases of the junction unmatched. The CDR3 extends over 15 amino acids. CDR1 SGDLS and CDR2 YYNGEE come from the germline V gene. CDR3 protein: CASSALLAAYNEQFF. In DNA form, the CDR3 reads TGTGCCAGCAGCGCCCTACTAGCGGCCTACAATGAGCAGTTCTTC.

The J gene is TRBJ2-1, the V gene TRBV29-1, with a possible D match to TRBD2 (7 bases). This CDR3 has 14 residues. Germline V lookup: CDR1 SQVTM, CDR2 ANQGSEA. The V end lost 3 bases, the J end lost 9 bases, and 18 bases lay between the germline ends. The CDR3 here is CSVDRGGARAEQFF. The CDR3 bases are TGCAGCGTTGATCGTGGGGGGGCGCGGGCTGAGCAGTTCTTC.

The sample holds one count of this clone. The chain links TRBV7-9 to TRBJ2-1, with 8 bases that match TRBD2. The germline V gene encodes CDR1 SEHNR and CDR2 FQNEAQ (reference sequence). Germline trimming cut 5 bases from V and 3 bases from J; bases unmatched to any gene: 9. CDR3 length: 16 amino acids. Here the CDR3 DNA reads TGTGCCAGCAGCCCACGAGCGGGAGAGAGCTACAATGAGCAGTTCTTC. Protein sequence: CASSPRAGESYNEQFF.

The V call is TRBV23-1, the J call TRBJ2-7, with D perhaps given as TRBD1 or TRBD2 (6 bases each). TRBV23-1 is an ORF for which the function is uncertain. CDR3 length: 18 amino acids. V dropped 3 bases and J dropped 3 bases, with 24 bases sitting between them. This CDR3 reads CASSHKQGRGTQGYEQYF. CDR3 DNA: TGCGCCAGCAGTCACAAACAGGGAAGAGGGACTCAAGGCTACGAGCAGTACTTC.

The chain combines TRBV18 with TRBJ1-5; 10 nucleotides agree with TRBD1. Germline CDR1 and CDR2: KGHSH and LQKENI. Germline trimming cut 5 bases from V and 6 bases from J; bases unmatched to any gene: 4. This CDR3 region has 14 residues. The CDR3 spells CASSATGGGQPQHF. Written as DNA, the CDR3 is TGTGCCAGCTCAGCGACAGGGGGCGGTCAGCCCCAGCATTTT.

The chain has TRBV19 and TRBJ2-2; TRBD1 matches at 12 bases. Per the germline V gene, CDR1 is LNHDA and CDR2 is SQIVND (reference sequence). The CDR3 covers 15 residues. After removal of 3 bases from V and 6 bases from J, the junction contained 2 bases not matched to a gene. CDR3 coding DNA: TGTGCCAGTAGTATTGGGACAGGGGGCTCCGGGGAGCTGTTTTTT. It specifies CASSIGTGGSGELFF.

This chain links TRBV28 with TRBJ2-1, with TRBD1 identical over 8 bases. V trimming: 3 bases; J trimming: 4 bases; junction bases outside the gene matches: 8. The CDR3 sequence is 16 residues long. Germline loops: CDR1 MDHEN, CDR2 SYDVKM. CDR3 coding DNA: TGTGCCAGCAGTTTCCTCGGGACAGGACATTACAATGAGCAGTTCTTC. Translated, it gives CASSFLGTGHYNEQFF.

CDR3 coding DNA: TGCGCCAGCAGTGGACAGAGATTAAACACCGGGGAGCTGTTTTTT. Its protein is CASSGQRLNTGELFF. The J gene is TRBJ2-2, the V gene TRBV10-1; a weak D match, TRBD1 (5 bases). Trimming left V 4 bases short and J 2 bases short, with 11 bases between. Germline CDR1 reads WNHNN; CDR2 reads SYGVQD (reference sequence). This CDR3 contains 15 residues.

The rearrangement links TRBV5-1 to TRBJ2-7; D unclear. This CDR3 spans 11 amino acids. CDR1 SGHRS and CDR2 YFSETQ come from the germline V gene. V lost 5 bases and J 3 bases, leaving 6 bases between the germline ends. The CDR3 bases are TGCGCCAGCAGTACAAGCTACGAGCAGTACTTC. Amino acids: CASSTSYEQYF.

The V gene is TRBV10-1, the J gene TRBJ1-5; D not resolved. This CDR3 region has 13 residues. CDR1 and CDR2 from the germline V gene are WNHNN and SYGVQD (reference sequence). V was pared by 4 bases and J by 3 bases, with 7 bases between. CDR3 in amino acids: CASSASHNQPQHF. CDR3 in DNA: TGCGCCAGCAGTGCCAGCCACAATCAGCCCCAGCATTTT.

This chain uses TRBV10-3 with TRBJ2-7, with 9 nucleotides matching TRBD1. This CDR3 is built from 14 residues. The germline V gene encodes CDR1 ENHRY and CDR2 SYGVKD. The V gene end was trimmed by 4 bases and the J gene end by 6 bases; junction bases not matched to a gene: 7. The CDR3 DNA sequence: TGTGCCATCAGTGCAAGGACAGGGGATGGCGAGCAGTACTTC. This codes for CAISARTGDGEQYF.

This clone was seen only once. The chain combines TRBV30 with TRBJ1-1; tentatively, D is TRBD1 (6 bases). Germline CDR1 GTSNPN, CDR2 SVGIG (reference sequence). The length of the CDR3 is 13 residues. The CDR3: CVLKQGLNTEAFF. The CDR3 DNA follows: TGTGTCCTAAAACAGGGCCTGAACACTGAAGCTTTCTTT.

The chain carries TRBV5-1 and TRBJ2-2, with 10 bases identical to TRBD2. Unmatched junction bases numbered 12, after V lost 7 bases and J lost 6 bases. CDR3 length: 16 amino acids. CDR1 and CDR2 from the germline V gene are SGHRS and YFSETQ. DNA of the CDR3: TGCGCCAGCCGACCTACCCCTAGCGGGAGCCCCGGGGAGCTGTTTTTT. It translates to CASRPTPSGSPGELFF.

This clone was detected only a few times. The chain has TRBV27 and TRBJ1-5, with 7 nucleotides matching TRBD1. Germline V gene lookup returns CDR1 MNHEY and CDR2 SMNVEV (reference sequence). The V segment lost 7 bases and the J segment 3 bases; nucleotides outside the gene matches: 12. There are 16 residues in the CDR3. CDR3 protein: CASTPYGGGFNQPQHF. The CDR3 nucleotides are TGTGCCAGCACCCCCTACGGAGGGGGCTTCAATCAGCCCCAGCATTTT.

This rearrangement joins TRBV4-1 to TRBJ1-2; 9 bases line up with TRBD1. The CDR3 covers 14 residues. Germline-derived CDR1 and CDR2 are MGHRA and YSYEKL. Unmatched junction bases numbered 3, after V lost 4 bases and J lost 3 bases. The CDR3 coding sequence is TGCGCCAGCAGCCCGGGACAGGGCGACTATGGCTACACCTTC. As protein: CASSPGQGDYGYTF.